This T cell receptor (beta chain) emerged from a study of T cell responses to AZD1222 COVID-19 vaccine. Study results and limitations: Spike regions recognized by vaccine-associated CD4 TCRs spanned the protein, led by 160-218 and 743-854. Researchers took repertoire samples only after the peak T cell response had come. In a largely white British group with more females than males, clonal diversity was possibly underestimated.

CDR1 SGHRS and CDR2 YFSETQ come from the germline V gene. This CDR3 has 14 amino acids. V lost 0 bases to trimming and J lost 7 bases; unmatched junction nucleotides: 6. About this clone itself: Its antigen is unidentified.

Doses given second, at about 4 or about 12 weeks, were pooled. Produced via immunoSEQ multiplex PCR; TCRdb's table is partial and in-frame only. The table lists 70,000 to 95,000 clones, 85% to 90% of them singletons. Here the sequenced sample was peripheral blood, taken 28 days after the second AZD1222 dose. The sequence was obtained from an adult who received the AZD1222 COVID-19 vaccine. This chain connects TRBV5-1 to TRBJ1-2; 7 bases agree with TRBD1. CDR3 protein: CASSLGQGSGGYTF. The CDR3 DNA follows: TGCGCCAGCAGCTTGGGACAGGGATCAGGTGGCTACACCTTC.